Detailed here is one T cell receptor (beta chain). Antigen specificity is unknown. A much larger clone lies a single base off, so this may be a read error. V was cut by 2 bases and J by 6 bases, with 6 bases left in between. Per the germline V gene, CDR1 is SGHNT and CDR2 is YYREEE (reference sequence). The CDR3 sequence is 11 residues long. The authors extracted RNA and reverse transcribed it into cDNA as the sequencing template. TCRdb keeps only in-frame clones here, not all; method: immunoSEQ multiplex PCR. The table has 200,000 to 250,000 clones, 56% seen once. The sample originates from a study of CD8+ T cells in alopecia areata. Whole-study findings and limits: Scalp specimens additionally yield sequences from normal skin's resident alphabeta T cells. Clonality exceeded that of normal scalp in lesional scalp, most notably in alopecia totalis/universalis. In patients, TCRs were shared less clearly than in mice, and HLA may possibly be involved.

PBMCs served as the source from which CD4+ and CD8+ T cells were sorted. The sequenced sample was CD8+ T cells sorted from blood. The TCR was taken from a human donor in good health. This chain joins TRBV5-4 and TRBJ2-7; D is perhaps TRBD1 (5 bases). CDR3 residues: CASSLGAEQYF. Written as DNA, the CDR3 is TGTGCCAGCAGCTTAGGGGCCGAGCAGTACTTC. The complete variable domain, with remaining parts taken from reference TRBV5-4 and TRBJ2-7, reads ETGVTQSPTHLIKTRGQQVTLRCSSQSGHNTVSWYQQALGQGPQFIFQYYREEENGRGNFPPRFSGLQFPNYSSELNVNALELDDSALYLCASSLGAEQYFGPGTRLTVT.